This entry describes one T cell receptor (beta chain). Its antigen is still unknown. Some clones are missing from TCRdb's copy, which holds only in-frame ones; the method was immunoSEQ multiplex PCR. The sample records about 150,000 clones, approximately 90% being singletons. The sample belongs to a study of T cell responses to AZD1222 COVID-19 vaccine. Study observations and caveats: The repertoires were collected only after the peak T cell response.

Trimming took off 5 bases at V and 1 base at J, with 20 bases between the two ends. From germline, CDR1 is MDHEN and CDR2 SYDVKM. CDR3 size: 17 residues. The sequences come from peripheral blood, collected on day 0 of AZD1222 vaccination. This sequence was found in an adult in good health. The chain recombines TRBV28 with TRBJ1-2; TRBD1 might be the D (5 bases). The CDR3 coding sequence is TGTGCCAGCAGTGGTCGGGACTCCTCTAGTATTAACTATGGCTACACCTTC. This codes for CASSGRDSSSINYGYTF.